This is a list of T cell receptor beta chains from one sample in a study of blood T cell repertoires in COVID-19. Sequencing was performed with immunoSEQ multiplex PCR; in TCRdb, only in-frame clones are kept and a portion is missing. Of more than 85,000 clones in the sample, 87% were seen once. Specimen: peripheral blood. The receptors originated from a man in his sixties or seventies with acute or convalescent COVID-19. Each CDR3 is given with its conserved first and last residue. Fields, in order: V gene, D gene, J gene, clone size, CDR3 DNA, CDR3 protein. D genes are given only for firm matches. Clone size is not always given. Where it is, it says once, few, many or a class for expanded clones.

V: TRBV7-8
D: NA
J: TRBJ1-2
size: NA
DNA: TGTGCCAGCAGCCCTGGAGGACCGGACTACACCTTC
CDR3: CASSPGGPDYTF

V: TRBV28
D: NA
J: TRBJ1-2
size: NA
DNA: TGTGCCAGCAGTTTAGGAGGGGTCTATGGCTACACCTTC
CDR3: CASSLGGVYGYTF

V: TRBV6-1
D: NA
J: TRBJ1-1
size: NA
DNA: TGTGCCAGCAGTGAAGTAACGGGGGTGAACACTGAAGCTTTCTTT
CDR3: CASSEVTGVNTEAFF

V: TRBV14
D: NA
J: TRBJ1-1
size: NA
DNA: TGTGCCAGCAGCCAAATGCGCACGAACACTGAAGCTTTCTTT
CDR3: CASSQMRTNTEAFF

V: TRBV28
D: TRBD1
J: TRBJ1-1
size: NA
DNA: TGTGCCAGCAGTTTATGGGGCAGGGGGATCACTGAAGCTTTCTTT
CDR3: CASSLWGRGITEAFF

V: TRBV5-1
D: TRBD1
J: TRBJ1-3
size: NA
DNA: TGCGCCAGCAGCCTCGGGACAGCTGGAAACACCATATATTTT
CDR3: CASSLGTAGNTIYF

V: TRBV5-4
D: TRBD1
J: TRBJ2-4
size: NA
DNA: TGTGCCAGCAGCGTTCCAGGGGGCGAGCGGGCCAAAAACATTCAGTACTTC
CDR3: CASSVPGGERAKNIQYF

V: TRBV29-1
D: TRBD1
J: TRBJ2-5
size: NA
DNA: TGCAGCGTTGTTGGGGGACAGGGAGGACCAGAGACCCAGTACTTC
CDR3: CSVVGGQGGPETQYF

V: TRBV19
D: TRBD1
J: TRBJ2-5
size: NA
DNA: TGTGCCAGTAGCATACAGGGGGCTGGGGAGACCCAGTACTTC
CDR3: CASSIQGAGETQYF

V: TRBV19
D: TRBD2
J: TRBJ2-2
size: NA
DNA: TGTGCCAGTAGTATTGGGGGAGGGACCGGGGAGCTGTTTTTT
CDR3: CASSIGGGTGELFF

V: TRBV7-8
D: TRBD1
J: TRBJ1-6
size: few
DNA: TGTGCCAGCAGACCTATCCGGACAGGGAACCCCGTGGCCCTCCACTTT
CDR3: CASRPIRTGNPVALHF

V: TRBV6-5
D: NA
J: TRBJ1-2
size: NA
DNA: TGTGCCAGCAGTTACAGGGGGGGCTACACCTTC
CDR3: CASSYRGGYTF

V: TRBV5-1
D: TRBD1
J: TRBJ1-6
size: NA
DNA: TGCGCCAGCAGCTTGGGACAGGGGGGTAATTCACCCCTCCACTTT
CDR3: CASSLGQGGNSPLHF

V: TRBV27
D: NA
J: TRBJ1-1
size: NA
DNA: TGTGCCAGCAGGAGGAACACTGAAGCTTTCTTT
CDR3: CASRRNTEAFF

V: TRBV9
D: TRBD1
J: TRBJ2-7
size: NA
DNA: TGTGCCAGCAGCGTAGATCCCGGGACAGGGCCCAGGAACGAGCAGTACTTC
CDR3: CASSVDPGTGPRNEQYF

V: TRBV3-1/TRBV3-2
D: NA
J: TRBJ1-1
size: NA
DNA: TGTGCCAGCAGCCAAGAAATTTCTCGGGGAACTGAAGCTTTCTTT
CDR3: CASSQEISRGTEAFF

V: TRBV19
D: NA
J: TRBJ2-2
size: NA
DNA: TGTGCCAGTAGTGCACCGGGAACACCCGGTGAGCTGTTTTTT
CDR3: CASSAPGTPGELFF

V: TRBV19
D: TRBD1
J: TRBJ1-2
size: NA
DNA: TGTGCCAGTAACCCAGGGGGAGTTCAGGGGCAAAGCGGCTACACCTTC
CDR3: CASNPGGVQGQSGYTF

V: TRBV11-3
D: TRBD1
J: TRBJ2-2
size: NA
DNA: TGTGCCAGCAGCTTCGGGGACCACAGGGGGCGCGCCGGGGAGCTGTTTTTT
CDR3: CASSFGDHRGRAGELFF

V: TRBV2
D: NA
J: TRBJ1-2
size: NA
DNA: TGTGCCAGCACCCTCGACAGGTCCATGAGCGGCTACACCTTC
CDR3: CASTLDRSMSGYTF

V: TRBV3-1/TRBV3-2
D: NA
J: TRBJ1-3
size: NA
DNA: TGTGCCAGCAGTCCGCAGGGAGGACAAAACACCATATATTTT
CDR3: CASSPQGGQNTIYF

V: TRBV6-6
D: TRBD1
J: TRBJ1-4
size: NA
DNA: TGTGCCAGCAGTTTCACCGGGACAGGGGGGGAAAAACTGTTTTTT
CDR3: CASSFTGTGGEKLFF

V: TRBV21-1
D: NA
J: TRBJ1-5
size: NA
DNA: TGTGCCAGCAGCAAAGGGCAGTATAGCAATCAGCCCCAGCATTTT
CDR3: CASSKGQYSNQPQHF

V: TRBV19
D: NA
J: TRBJ1-1
size: NA
DNA: TGTGCCAGTAGTATAGATCGGGGGACTGAAGCTTTCTTT
CDR3: CASSIDRGTEAFF

V: TRBV29-1
D: NA
J: TRBJ1-5
size: NA
DNA: TGCAGCGTGGCGGGGGATAGCAATCAGCCCCAGCATTTT
CDR3: CSVAGDSNQPQHF

V: TRBV10-2
D: TRBD2
J: TRBJ2-2
size: few
DNA: TGCGCCAGTGGAGGGGTAGCGGGGGGACGGACCGGGGAGCTGTTTTTT
CDR3: CASGGVAGGRTGELFF

V: TRBV12-3/TRBV12-4
D: NA
J: TRBJ1-6
size: NA
DNA: TGTGCCAGCAGTTTTGGGACATCCTCACCCCTCCACTTT
CDR3: CASSFGTSSPLHF

V: TRBV28
D: TRBD1
J: TRBJ1-5
size: NA
DNA: TGTGCCAGCAGTGAGACAGGGGGCAATCAGCCCCAGCATTTT
CDR3: CASSETGGNQPQHF

V: TRBV3-1/TRBV3-2
D: NA
J: TRBJ1-2
size: NA
DNA: TGTGCCAGCAGCCAAGGAAGACAGGACGGCTACACCTTC
CDR3: CASSQGRQDGYTF

V: TRBV10-3
D: NA
J: TRBJ1-1
size: NA
DNA: TGTGCCATCAGGCAGTTGCCGAACACTGAAGCTTTCTTT
CDR3: CAIRQLPNTEAFF

V: TRBV10-3
D: NA
J: TRBJ1-3
size: NA
DNA: TGTGCCATCAGTGAGGACCGAGACGGAGACTCTGGAAACACCATATATTTT
CDR3: CAISEDRDGDSGNTIYF

V: TRBV5-4
D: NA
J: TRBJ1-2
size: NA
DNA: TGTGCCAGCAGCTTGGCAGGCCTAGGAGAGGGTGGCTACACCTTC
CDR3: CASSLAGLGEGGYTF

V: TRBV7-9
D: TRBD1
J: TRBJ1-2
size: NA
DNA: TGTGCCAGCAGCAAGCGGGCCCAGGGGGTTGGTGGCTACACCTTC
CDR3: CASSKRAQGVGGYTF

V: TRBV7-2
D: TRBD2
J: TRBJ2-3
size: NA
DNA: TGTGCCAGCAGCTTATCGCGCGGCGGGGGGCCTCAGGCAGATACGCAGTATTTT
CDR3: CASSLSRGGGPQADTQYF

V: TRBV6-5
D: NA
J: TRBJ2-3
size: NA
DNA: TGTGCCAGCAGACCTAGCGGCACAGATACGCAGTATTTT
CDR3: CASRPSGTDTQYF

V: TRBV5-1
D: NA
J: TRBJ2-3
size: once
DNA: TGCGCCACCGGGGCGGGATTGTCTGGCACAGATACGCAGTATTTT
CDR3: CATGAGLSGTDTQYF

V: TRBV7-3
D: TRBD2
J: TRBJ2-7
size: NA
DNA: TGTGCCAGCAGCCTCCGCGGGGGGGGCCGATACGAGCAGTACTTC
CDR3: CASSLRGGGRYEQYF

V: TRBV28
D: NA
J: TRBJ1-3
size: NA
DNA: TGTGCCAGCAGGTCTACAGGGACGTTTGGAAACACCATATATTTT
CDR3: CASRSTGTFGNTIYF

V: TRBV6-6
D: NA
J: TRBJ1-2
size: NA
DNA: TGTGCCAGCAGTTACTCGACAGTGGATGGCTACACCTTC
CDR3: CASSYSTVDGYTF

V: TRBV13
D: NA
J: TRBJ2-3
size: NA
DNA: TGTGCCAGCAGCTTAGATTTCGGGGGGCGAGGAGATACGCAGTATTTT
CDR3: CASSLDFGGRGDTQYF

V: TRBV27
D: TRBD2
J: TRBJ2-1
size: NA
DNA: TGTGCCAGCAGTTGGCTTTCGGCGGGGGTACACAATGAGCAGTTCTTC
CDR3: CASSWLSAGVHNEQFF

V: TRBV5-1
D: NA
J: TRBJ1-6
size: NA
DNA: TGCGCCAGCAGCCCTGACTCCACAAATTCACCCCTCCACTTT
CDR3: CASSPDSTNSPLHF

V: TRBV27
D: TRBD1
J: TRBJ1-6
size: NA
DNA: TGTGCCAGCAGTCCTGCGTTCGACAGGGGCAATTCACCCCTCCACTTT
CDR3: CASSPAFDRGNSPLHF

V: TRBV3-1/TRBV3-2
D: TRBD1
J: TRBJ1-2
size: NA
DNA: TGTGCCAGCAGACAGGGGAGGTATGGCTACACCTTC
CDR3: CASRQGRYGYTF

V: TRBV10-3
D: TRBD1
J: TRBJ2-7
size: NA
DNA: TGTGCCATCAGTGAGTCAGCGGTGAACAGGGGAAGGGAGCAGTACTTC
CDR3: CAISESAVNRGREQYF

V: TRBV9
D: TRBD2
J: TRBJ2-3
size: NA
DNA: TGTGCCAGCAGCGTGGGACTAGCGAGGACAGATACGCAGTATTTT
CDR3: CASSVGLARTDTQYF

V: TRBV4-2
D: NA
J: TRBJ1-1
size: NA
DNA: TGTGCCAGCACGAATGGGCTGTACACTGAAGCTTTCTTT
CDR3: CASTNGLYTEAFF

V: TRBV2
D: NA
J: TRBJ1-5
size: few
DNA: TGTGCCAGCACCCCAGGGTTTAGCAATCAGCCCCAGCATTTT
CDR3: CASTPGFSNQPQHF

V: TRBV7-2
D: TRBD2
J: TRBJ2-7
size: NA
DNA: TGTGCCAGCAGCCGGACTAGTCGAGAGCAGTACTTC
CDR3: CASSRTSREQYF

V: TRBV9
D: TRBD2
J: TRBJ2-7
size: once
DNA: TGTGCCAGCAGCGTGGGACTGGCGGGGGACTCCTACGAGCAGTACTTC
CDR3: CASSVGLAGDSYEQYF

V: TRBV18
D: TRBD2
J: TRBJ2-1
size: NA
DNA: TGTGCCAGCTCACACTCTAGCGGGAGGGACAATGAGCAGTTCTTC
CDR3: CASSHSSGRDNEQFF

V: TRBV6-5
D: NA
J: TRBJ1-5
size: NA
DNA: TGTGCCAGCACCCGGGACAACAATCAGCCCCAGCATTTT
CDR3: CASTRDNNQPQHF

V: TRBV15
D: TRBD2
J: TRBJ2-7
size: NA
DNA: TGTGCCACCAGCAGAGATCCAGGACTAGCGGTCTCCTACGAGCAGTACTTC
CDR3: CATSRDPGLAVSYEQYF